This TCR beta chain derives from a study of T cell responses to AZD1222 COVID-19 vaccine. Study overall: Second doses that came at about 4 or about 12 weeks were put together.

Only in-frame clones appear in the TCRdb table, and some are missing; sequencing was by immunoSEQ multiplex PCR. The sample includes over 45,000 clones, approximately 86% of them seen just once. Study-wide results and caveats: Reportedly, nearly half of unique spike TCRs recognized epitopes outside B.1.351/B.1.1.7 mutations.

As regards this clone: The antigen remains unidentified.

CDR1 LGHNA and CDR2 YSLEER come from the germline V gene. V dropped 0 bases and J dropped 6 bases, with 15 bases sitting between them. This CDR3 has 15 residues. The rearrangement joins TRBV4-3 to TRBJ2-7; TRBD1 might be the D (7 bases). The receptor comes from an adult in good health. The sequenced sample was peripheral blood, obtained on day 0 of AZD1222 vaccination. CDR3 residues: CASSQDPQGGAEQYF. CDR3 sequence (DNA): TGCGCCAGCAGCCAAGATCCTCAGGGGGGCGCCGAGCAGTACTTC.